This TCR beta chain was captured in a study of blood T cell repertoires in COVID-19. Study context: Sources were T cells, B-cell-depleted T cells, or PBMCs; the material itself was cDNA or gDNA.

Across roughly 25 US areas, participants ranged in age from 18 to 89 years. Clinical histories supplied by participants themselves formed the basis of cohort assignment. Clones were read by immunoSEQ multiplex PCR, and TCRdb kept only the in-frame ones, dropping some. The sample consists of around 320,000 clones, about 90% of them appearing once. This clone was found once. CDR3 size: 12 residues. CDR1 is LNHDA and CDR2 is SQIVND in the germline V gene (reference sequence). V shed 6 bases and J shed 1 base, with 6 bases lying between them. The chain recombines TRBV19 with TRBJ1-2, with a possible D match to TRBD1 (6 bases). The origin of this receptor is a woman between 18 and 29 years old with acute COVID-19. Specimen: PBMCs or T cells enriched from blood (not recorded which). CDR3 DNA sequence: TGTGCCAGTAGGGACAGTAACTATGGCTACACCTTC. Its protein is CASRDSNYGYTF.